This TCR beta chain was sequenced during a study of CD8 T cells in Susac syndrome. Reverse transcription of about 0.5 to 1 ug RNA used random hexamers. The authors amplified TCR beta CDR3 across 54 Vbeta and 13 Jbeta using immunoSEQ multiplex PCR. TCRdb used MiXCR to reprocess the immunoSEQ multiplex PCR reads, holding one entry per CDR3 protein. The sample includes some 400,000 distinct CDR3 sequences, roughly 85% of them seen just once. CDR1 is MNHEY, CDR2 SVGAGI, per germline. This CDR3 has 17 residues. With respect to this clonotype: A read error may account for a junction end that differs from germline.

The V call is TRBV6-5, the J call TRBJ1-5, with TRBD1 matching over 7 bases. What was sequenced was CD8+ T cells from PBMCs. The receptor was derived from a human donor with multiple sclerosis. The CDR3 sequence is CTSSSLRDRRGNQPQHF. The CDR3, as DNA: TGTACCAGCAGTTCCCTCCGGGACAGAAGGGGCAATCAGCCCCAGCATTTT.